This note documents a single TCR beta chain sequence. This clone's antigen is unknown. Base qualities were left out, and no much larger clone turns up one base away. Participants were included only if at least one PBMC sample before ART initiation and at least two post-ART samples were available. All participants with HIV were treated in the United States of America. Before DNA extraction, cryopreserved samples of roughly 0.85-11 million PBMC were thawed and then washed. At the time of the earliest PBMC sample, participants with HIV were aged between about 23 and 54 years. PBMC samples from each participant spanned 1-4 timepoints before ART initiation and 2-8 timepoints after ART initiation, with a median of 7 samples. For every participant, serial HIV viral load, CD4+ T-cell count, ART history and demographic data were obtained. Genomic DNA was extracted from unsorted PBMC with a Qiagen kit on a QIAcube, with processing performed in batches of 12 samples.

The data derive from a study of long-term antiretroviral therapy in people with HIV (dated by TCRdb to the early 2020s). Regarding the study in general: The earliest samples were collected roughly a decade before the 2015 WHO recommendation for immediate ART, at a time when ART was usually postponed until CD4 counts fell. The cohort contributed over 150 cryopreserved PBMC samples from around 33 adults with confirmed HIV infection, collected serially over a mean of approximately six years (range 1-12). This retrospective serial study examined whether starting ART and sustained HIV suppression were associated with changes in the composition and diversity of the TRB repertoire in peripheral blood. Among the approximately 30 participants with HIV, around ten were female. No cross-contamination during QIAcube processing turned up in test extractions that ran a monoclonal T-cell line alongside about 30 polyclonal samples. Overall study results and their limits: Samples dated from the mid-2000s to the late 2010s, and the ART regimens used may be less effective than current ones. The repertoire was dominated across all time points by expanded TRB clones identified before ART initiation, although this dominance was seen to fluctuate and to decrease in many PLHIV after ART. Since PBMC availability was limited, sequencing covered only the TCR beta chain, with no alpha chain pairing. Compared with controls, HIV repertoires had narrower CDR3 length ranges, and the network structure pointed to an antigen-experienced repertoire that shifted only slightly toward naive after ART. Inferences about post-ART repertoire changes were limited because no data were available on ART adherence, viral resistance or therapy changes. A significant increase in TRB diversity was found to be associated with ART initiation, although TRB diversity was observed to remain significantly below that of transplant donor controls even after long-term ART. Because pre-ART samples had limited cell numbers, unsorted PBMC were profiled rather than sorted CD4+ and CD8+ T cells.

The immunoSEQ hsTCRB v3.0 assay was used at survey level resolution for TRB variable region sequencing. TRB sequencing targeted a depth of roughly 35,000-55,000 T-cell genomes per sample. TRB libraries were pooled and sequenced on an Illumina MiSeq using a v3 150-cycle kit. In the authors' own workflow: Repertoire analysis was performed in R inside a reproducible Nextflow workflow that covered QC, data transformation and analysis. LymphoSeq2, an R package for exploring AIRR-Seq data, was used to implement custom analyses. A few samples that produced fewer than 5000 total TRB sequences were removed, so some 190 HIV repertoires were analyzed. Of the roughly 190 retained HIV repertoires, over 55 were collected before and around 130 after ART initiation. Repertoires were downsampled to 5000 TRB nucleotide sequences, with summary statistics averaged over 100 downsampling iterations. The analysis kept only TRB sequences whose CDR3 regions were at least seven amino acids long. Diversity was assessed using a clonality score derived from Shannon entropy and using the Gini coefficient. In the repertoire networks, any two of the top 5000 CDR3 amino acid sequences were linked whenever the two sequences differed by an edit distance of one. GLIPH2 predicted antigen specificity groups and MHC restriction for TRB CDR3 amino acid sequences. To flag known CMV, EBV, HIV or tissue antigen associations, CDR3 amino acid sequences were matched against VDJdb and McPAS-TCR. Pre-ART, post-ART and control groups were compared with Wilcoxon signed-rank tests and Holm-Bonferroni correction. TCRdb holds this immuneACCESS table with in-frame rearrangements only. Some clones are missing; in checked studies, unresolved V genes explain under half, and the rest has no known cause. V and J calls and clone size are as listed in that table; D and trimming were resolved from the DNA. This sample is represented by about 40,000 clones; around 85% of them were singletons. 5.7% of the sample is held by the ten biggest clonotypes.

Looking up the germline V gene (reference sequence) yields CDR1 LNHDA and CDR2 SQIVND. V sheds 8 bases and J sheds 0 bases, leaving 17 bases between their ends. Including the terminal cysteine and phenylalanine, the CDR3 comprises 16 residues. Only the CDR3 DNA is retained, 48 bases long and in frame from the first base. The chain is assembled from TRBV19 and TRBJ1-3; there is no confident call for the D gene. The TCR comes from a woman in her forties or fifties with HIV. Source: unsorted PBMCs, taken 3.1 years after starting antiretroviral therapy. Here the CDR3 is given as CASFEASTVSGNTIYF. The DNA is TGTGCCAGTTTTGAGGCTTCGACGGTCTCTGGAAACACCATATATTTT. Full variable domain (CDR3 extended with the reference TRBV19 and TRBJ1-3 proteins): DGGITQSPKYLFRKEGQNVTLSCEQNLNHDAMYWYRQDPGQGLRLIYYSQIVNDFQKGDIAEGYSVSREKKESFPLTVTSAQKNPTAFYLCASFEASTVSGNTIYFGEGSWLTVV.